These 18 T cell receptor beta chains were all obtained from the same sample, sequenced in a study of blood T cell repertoires in COVID-19. Here immunoSEQ multiplex PCR was the method, and the copy in TCRdb shows in-frame clones only, minus some. The table shows hundreds of thousands of clones, with roughly nine tenths occurring only once. Material for sequencing was PBMCs or T cells enriched from blood (not recorded which). All receptors derive from a woman aged 50 to 60 who had recovered from COVID-19.

This chain uses TRBV7-2 with TRBJ2-7; D is unclear. The CDR3 covers 11 residues. Germline V gene lookup returns CDR1 SGHTA and CDR2 FQGNSA. Trimming cost V 2 bases and J 3 bases, with 2 bases left between them. The CDR3 sequence: CASSLHYEQYF. The CDR3 nucleotides read TGTGCCAGCAGCTTACACTACGAGCAGTACTTC.

V is TRBV24-1 and J is TRBJ1-2, with a tentative D call TRBD1 (6 bases). Trimming pared 0 bases from V and 4 bases from J, leaving 14 bases between. Germline assignment: CDR1 KGHDR and CDR2 SFDVKD. The CDR3 has 16 residues. CDR3 loop: CATSDLQKDSTYGYTF. The CDR3 DNA reads as TGTGCCACCAGTGATTTGCAAAAGGACAGTACCTATGGCTACACCTTC.

The CDR3 loop reads CASSPTDRAVEAFF. CDR3 DNA sequence: TGTGCCAGTTCCCCGACGGACAGGGCTGTTGAAGCTTTCTTT. V usage is TRBV19 and J usage is TRBJ1-1, with TRBD1 identical over 8 bases. The CDR3 runs 14 residues. In germline, CDR1 is LNHDA, CDR2 SQIVND (reference sequence). The V segment lost 8 bases and the J segment 7 bases; nucleotides outside the gene matches: 12. The full variable domain, in which reference TRBV19 and TRBJ1-1 provide the parts outside the CDR3, is DGGITQSPKYLFRKEGQNVTLSCEQNLNHDAMYWYRQDPGQGLRLIYYSQIVNDFQKGDIAEGYSVSREKKESFPLTVTSAQKNPTAFYLCASSPTDRAVEAFFGQGTRLTVV.

The chain uses TRBV9 and TRBJ2-3; TRBD2 matches 8 bases. CDR3 length: 15 residues. Per germline, CDR1 SGDLS and CDR2 YYNGEE. With 0 bases clipped from V and 6 bases from J, the junction kept 6 bases outside the gene matches. CDR3 protein: CASSVVGTSMDTQYF. In nucleotides, the CDR3 is TGTGCCAGCAGCGTAGTAGGGACTAGTATGGATACGCAGTATTTT.

The chain employs TRBV20-1 and TRBJ2-3; D is perhaps TRBD1 (5 bases). Germline loops: CDR1 DFQATT, CDR2 SNEGSKA (reference sequence). The germline V and J ends were trimmed by 4 bases and 8 bases, with 10 bases remaining between them. The CDR3 sequence is 11 residues long. Here the CDR3 reads CSAKDTSTQYF. In nucleotides, the CDR3 is TGCAGTGCTAAGGACACATCTACGCAGTATTTT.

CDR3 protein: CASKSGQGINYEQYF. DNA of the CDR3: TGTGCCAGCAAGAGTGGGCAGGGGATAAACTACGAGCAGTACTTC. The rearrangement joins TRBV6-6 to TRBJ2-7; D is possibly TRBD1 (6 bases). The CDR3 consists of 15 residues. Trimming removed 7 bases at V and 3 bases at J, with 19 bases between. Per the germline V gene, CDR1 is MNHNY and CDR2 is SVGAGI (reference sequence).

DNA for the CDR3: TGTGCCTGGAGGCTCCCCGGAGGGGTCGAGCAGTACTTC. This encodes CAWRLPGGVEQYF. The V call is TRBV30, the J call TRBJ2-7; perhaps TRBD2 as D (6 bases). CDR3 length: 13 residues. Trimming removed 3 bases at V and 6 bases at J, with 15 bases between. Germline V CDR1 and CDR2: GTSNPN, SVGIG (reference sequence).

The genes are TRBV9 and TRBJ2-1; 8 bases align to TRBD2. Germline CDR1 reads SGDLS; CDR2 reads YYNGEE. After removal of 0 bases from V and 0 bases from J, the junction contained 2 bases not matched to a gene. This CDR3 has 16 residues. The CDR3 protein is CASSVGGGSSYNEQFF. The CDR3 DNA sequence: TGTGCCAGCAGCGTAGGCGGGGGGAGCTCCTACAATGAGCAGTTCTTC.

The chain carries TRBV28 and TRBJ1-2; TRBD1 might be the D (5 bases). The CDR3 consists of 12 residues. CDR1 is MDHEN and CDR2 is SYDVKM in the germline V gene. V was cut by 10 bases and J by 4 bases, with 13 bases left in between. The CDR3, as DNA: TGTGCCACCAGCAAAAGGGGCTATGGCTACACCTTC. Protein: CATSKRGYGYTF.

The chain couples TRBV28 to TRBJ2-7, with 8 nucleotides matching TRBD1. Germline CDR1 is MDHEN and CDR2 is SYDVKM. J gave up 10 bases and V 2 bases, and 7 bases lay outside the gene matches. There are 13 residues in the CDR3. The CDR3 loop reads CASSLKLGTGQYF. The DNA of the CDR3 is TGTGCCAGCAGTTTAAAATTGGGGACAGGCCAGTACTTC.

The chain combines TRBV5-4 with TRBJ2-7, with D possibly matching TRBD2 (6 bases). CDR3 length equals 13 residues. The V gene's germline CDR1 is SGHNT and CDR2 YYREEE (reference sequence). Trimming took 6 bases from V and 6 from J, leaving 16 bases between them. DNA for the CDR3: TGTGCCAGCACTTGGAGGGGCGACGGCGAGCAGTACTTC. Translated: CASTWRGDGEQYF.

The genes are TRBV9 and TRBJ1-6; 9 positions match TRBD1. Germline V CDR1 and CDR2: SGDLS, YYNGEE. With 4 bases clipped from V and 9 bases from J, the junction kept 8 bases outside the gene matches. The CDR3 runs 15 residues. CDR3 in amino acids: CASSPRTGAGSPLHF. As DNA, the CDR3 is TGTGCCAGCAGCCCGAGGACAGGGGCGGGTTCACCCCTCCACTTT.

This clone was seen only a few times. The rearrangement joins TRBV30 to TRBJ1-6; D is unclear. Germline assignment: CDR1 GTSNPN and CDR2 SVGIG (reference sequence). This CDR3 contains 14 residues. Trimming took off 2 bases at V and 8 bases at J, with 13 bases between the two ends. This chain's CDR3 is CAWSRRLSDSPLHF. CDR3 sequence (DNA): TGTGCCTGGAGTCGGAGACTGTCAGATTCACCCCTCCACTTT.

The chain combines TRBV28 with TRBJ1-4; 9 bases line up with TRBD1. The CDR3 runs 15 residues. The V gene end was trimmed by 5 bases and the J gene end by 7 bases; junction bases not matched to a gene: 8. Germline V lookup: CDR1 MDHEN, CDR2 SYDVKM. The CDR3, as DNA: TGTGCCAGCAGTGGCCGAACAGGGGGCTCTGAAAAACTGTTTTTT. Its protein product is CASSGRTGGSEKLFF.

This rearrangement joins TRBV7-9 to TRBJ1-2, with D possibly being TRBD1 (5 bases). This CDR3 has 16 residues. Germline V gene lookup returns CDR1 SEHNR and CDR2 FQNEAQ (reference sequence). The V end was cut by 1 base, the J end by 4 bases, with 16 bases between. In DNA form, the CDR3 reads TGTGCCAGCAGCTTAGGAGAGTTCGGGGGAACCTATGGCTACACCTTC. It yields the protein CASSLGEFGGTYGYTF.

The chain combines TRBV4-3 with TRBJ2-7, with D possibly being TRBD1 (6 bases). Looked up from germline, CDR1 is LGHNA and CDR2 is YSLEER. With 4 bases removed from V and 3 bases from J, the gap between germline ends came to 13 bases. The CDR3 has 14 amino acids. As DNA, the CDR3 is TGCGCCAGCAGCCGCCTCGACAGGAACTACGAGCAGTACTTC. Translated: CASSRLDRNYEQYF.

The J gene is TRBJ2-3, the V gene TRBV5-1; 9 nucleotides match TRBD2. Trimming took 4 bases from V and 0 from J; bases not matched to a gene: 3. This CDR3 contains 15 residues. Germline assignment: CDR1 SGHRS and CDR2 YFSETQ. DNA for the CDR3: TGCGCCAGCAGCCGACTAGCGGCCAGCACAGATACGCAGTATTTT. It yields the protein CASSRLAASTDTQYF.

The chain employs TRBV27 and TRBJ1-1, with 7 bases that match TRBD1. Germline CDR1 reads MNHEY; CDR2 reads SMNVEV (reference sequence). The CDR3 contains 18 residues. The V segment lost 5 bases and the J segment 7 bases; nucleotides outside the gene matches: 22. CDR3 DNA sequence: TGTGCCAGCAGTCCTGATCGGCGGGACAGCACATTTTCGGGTGAAGCTTTCTTT. The encoded protein is CASSPDRRDSTFSGEAFF.